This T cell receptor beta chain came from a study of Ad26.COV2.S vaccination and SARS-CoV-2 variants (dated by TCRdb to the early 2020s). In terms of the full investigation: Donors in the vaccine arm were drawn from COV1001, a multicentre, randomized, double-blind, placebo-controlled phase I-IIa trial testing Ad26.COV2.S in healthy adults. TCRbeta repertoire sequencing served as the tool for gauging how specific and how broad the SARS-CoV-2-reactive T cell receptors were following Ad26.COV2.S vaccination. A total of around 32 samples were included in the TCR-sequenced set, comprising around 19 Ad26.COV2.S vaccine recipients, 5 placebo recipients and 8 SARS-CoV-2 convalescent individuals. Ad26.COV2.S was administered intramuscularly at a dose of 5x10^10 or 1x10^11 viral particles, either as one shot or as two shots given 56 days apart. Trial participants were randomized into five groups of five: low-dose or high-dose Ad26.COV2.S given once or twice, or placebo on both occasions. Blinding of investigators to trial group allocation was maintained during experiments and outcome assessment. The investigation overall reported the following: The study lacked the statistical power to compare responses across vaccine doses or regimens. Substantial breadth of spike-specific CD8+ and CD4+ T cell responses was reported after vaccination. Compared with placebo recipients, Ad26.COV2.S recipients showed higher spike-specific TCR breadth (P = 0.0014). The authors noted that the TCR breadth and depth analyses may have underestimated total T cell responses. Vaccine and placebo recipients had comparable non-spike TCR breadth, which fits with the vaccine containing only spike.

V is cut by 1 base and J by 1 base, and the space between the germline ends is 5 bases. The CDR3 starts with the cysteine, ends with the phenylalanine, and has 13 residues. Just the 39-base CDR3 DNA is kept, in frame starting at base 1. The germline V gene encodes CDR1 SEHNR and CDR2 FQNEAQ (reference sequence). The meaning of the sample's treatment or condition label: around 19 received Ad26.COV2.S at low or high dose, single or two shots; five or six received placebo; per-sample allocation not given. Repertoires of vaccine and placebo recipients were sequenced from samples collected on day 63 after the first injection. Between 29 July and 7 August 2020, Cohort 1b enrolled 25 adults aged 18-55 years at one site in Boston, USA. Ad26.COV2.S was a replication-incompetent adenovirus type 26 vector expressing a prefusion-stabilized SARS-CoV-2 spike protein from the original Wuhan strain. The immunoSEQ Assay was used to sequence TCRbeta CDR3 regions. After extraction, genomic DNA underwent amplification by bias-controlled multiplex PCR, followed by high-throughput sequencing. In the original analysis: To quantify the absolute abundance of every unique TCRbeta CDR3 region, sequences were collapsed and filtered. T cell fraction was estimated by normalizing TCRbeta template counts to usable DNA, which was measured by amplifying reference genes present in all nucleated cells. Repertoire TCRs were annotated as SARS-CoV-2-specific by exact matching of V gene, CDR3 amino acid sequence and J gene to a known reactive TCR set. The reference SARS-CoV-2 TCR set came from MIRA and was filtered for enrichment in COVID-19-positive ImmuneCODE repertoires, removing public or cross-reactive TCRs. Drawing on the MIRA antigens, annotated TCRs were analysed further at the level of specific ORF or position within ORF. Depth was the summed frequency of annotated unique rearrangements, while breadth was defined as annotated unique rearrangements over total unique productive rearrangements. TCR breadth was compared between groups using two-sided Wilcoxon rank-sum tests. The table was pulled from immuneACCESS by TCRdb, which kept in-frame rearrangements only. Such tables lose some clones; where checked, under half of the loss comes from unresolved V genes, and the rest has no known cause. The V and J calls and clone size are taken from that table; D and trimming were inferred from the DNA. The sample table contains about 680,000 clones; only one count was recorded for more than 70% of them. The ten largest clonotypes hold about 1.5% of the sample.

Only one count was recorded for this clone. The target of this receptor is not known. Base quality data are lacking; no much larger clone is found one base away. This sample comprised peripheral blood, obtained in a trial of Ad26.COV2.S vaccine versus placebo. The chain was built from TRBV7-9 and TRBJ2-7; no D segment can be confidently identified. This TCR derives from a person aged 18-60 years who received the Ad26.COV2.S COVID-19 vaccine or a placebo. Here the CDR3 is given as CASSLGMSYEQYF. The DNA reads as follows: TGTGCCAGCAGCTTAGGTATGTCCTACGAGCAGTACTTC.